These 21 T cell receptor beta chains came from one sample sequenced in a study of cytomegalovirus exposure and HLA in healthy donors. Vbeta (60) and Jbeta (13) primers were used in the PCR. Method: immunoSEQ multiplex PCR; TCRdb's copy keeps in-frame clones and lacks some. Of about 180,000 clones listed, roughly 82% are singletons. Input material: PBMCs. All receptors come from a girl aged 2 to 9 in good health and CMV-seropositive.

J is TRBJ1-2 and V is TRBV5-6; D remains ambiguous. The CDR3 has 14 residues. Deletions cut 0 bases from V and 6 bases from J, with 12 bases between. Looked up from germline, CDR1 is SGHDT and CDR2 is YYEEEE. CDR3 DNA: TGTGCCAGCAGCTTGGGGCAGGTTATGGATGGCTACACCTTC. Translated, it gives CASSLGQVMDGYTF.

Only a few counts were recorded for this clone. The chain combines TRBV6-5 with TRBJ1-1, with TRBD1 matching 10 bases. With 8 bases clipped from V and 0 bases from J, the junction kept 6 bases outside the gene matches. CDR3 length: 15 amino acids. In germline, CDR1 is MNHEY, CDR2 SVGAGI. The CDR3 DNA reads as TGTGCCAGCGGGACAGGGGCGGTCGTGAACACTGAAGCTTTCTTT. Amino acid sequence: CASGTGAVVNTEAFF.

With respect to this clone: The sample has other DNA sequences that encode this CDR3 too. V usage is TRBV25-1 and J usage is TRBJ1-1, with a possible D match to TRBD1 (5 bases). Trimming took off 3 bases at V and 4 bases at J, with 6 bases between the two ends. The CDR3 is 12 amino acids. Germline CDR1 is MGHDK and CDR2 is SYGVNS. CDR3 in DNA: TGTGCCAGCAGTGACGGGGGCACTGAAGCTTTCTTT. It translates to CASSDGGTEAFF.

The rearrangement links TRBV18 to TRBJ1-3; D is ambiguous. The germline CDR1 and CDR2 sequences are KGHSH and LQKENI. Deletions cut 3 bases from V and 4 bases from J, with 16 bases between. The CDR3 has 16 residues. CDR3 in amino acids: CASSPPRQAGGNTIYF. The CDR3 DNA follows: TGTGCCAGCTCACCTCCTCGCCAGGCGGGCGGAAACACCATATATTTT.

This chain connects TRBV10-1 to TRBJ2-5, with 8 bases fitting TRBD1. Germline lookup yields CDR1 WNHNN and CDR2 SYGVQD (reference sequence). After removal of 6 bases from V and 4 bases from J, the junction contained 4 bases not matched to a gene. CDR3 length: 13 amino acids. The CDR3 is CASRGTGPETQYF. The CDR3 nucleotides read TGCGCCAGCAGGGGGACAGGCCCAGAGACCCAGTACTTC.

This rearrangement joins TRBV28 to TRBJ2-7; 7 positions agree with TRBD2. Germline V CDR1 and CDR2: MDHEN, SYDVKM. This CDR3 has 12 amino acids. The junction had 4 bases not matched to a gene; V was cut back by 7 bases and J by 4 bases. CDR3 DNA: TGTGCCAGCAATCGAGCGGGGTACGAGCAGTACTTC. Its translation: CASNRAGYEQYF.

The rearrangement joins TRBV6-1 to TRBJ2-1; 7 bases agree with TRBD1. With V trimmed by 5 bases and J by 5 bases, 9 bases remained unmatched. Per the germline V gene, CDR1 is MNHNS and CDR2 is SASEGT. This CDR3 comprises 15 residues. CDR3 nucleotides: TGTGCCAGCAGTTCCCCGGGACAGCTTCACAATGAGCAGTTCTTC. This translates into CASSSPGQLHNEQFF.

This chain connects TRBV5-5 to TRBJ2-1; 9 bases align to TRBD1. V shed 0 bases, J shed 4 bases, and the junction held 14 bases outside the gene matches. In germline, CDR1 is SGHKS, CDR2 YYEKEE (reference sequence). The CDR3 has 19 amino acids. This CDR3 is CASSLDGTGFLGPYNEQFF. The CDR3 region has the DNA TGTGCCAGCAGCTTGGATGGGACAGGGTTTTTGGGTCCTTACAATGAGCAGTTCTTC.

The chain uses TRBV27 and TRBJ2-2, with 8 nucleotides matching TRBD2. Trimming removed 1 base from V and 2 bases from J; junction bases left unmatched: 15. Per the germline V gene, CDR1 is MNHEY and CDR2 is SMNVEV (reference sequence). CDR3 length: 20 residues. As DNA, the CDR3 is TGTGCCAGCAGTTTATATACCGTCGCTACGGGAGGGGGAAACACCGGGGAGCTGTTTTTT. Translated, it gives CASSLYTVATGGGNTGELFF.

To note about this clone: A junction boundary mismatches the germline segment, possibly from a read error. V is TRBV7-2 and J is TRBJ2-2; 11 nucleotides line up with TRBD2. This CDR3 comprises 14 residues. CDR1 SGHTA and CDR2 FQGNSA come from the germline V gene. CDR3 amino acids: CASSVAGGAGELFF. CDR3 nucleotide sequence: TGTGCCAGCAGCGTAGCGGGAGGGGCCGGGGAGCTGTTTTTT.

The chain links TRBV30 to TRBJ2-5; D unclear. The CDR3 spans 13 residues. Germline assignment: CDR1 GTSNPN and CDR2 SVGIG (reference sequence). Trimming pared 0 bases from V and 3 bases from J, leaving 8 bases between. The CDR3 loop reads CAWSVRLKETQYF. CDR3 DNA sequence: TGTGCCTGGAGTGTCAGGCTAAAAGAGACCCAGTACTTC.

This clone was counted a single time. V is TRBV7-9 and J is TRBJ1-1, with D uncertain. From germline, CDR1 is SEHNR and CDR2 FQNEAQ (reference sequence). Trimming removed 0 bases from V and 0 bases from J, with 20 bases in between. The CDR3 covers 19 residues. The CDR3 DNA reads as TGTGCCAGCAGCTTAGCGTTCATTAGAGGCGGCAGCATGAACACTGAAGCTTTCTTT. Its protein is CASSLAFIRGGSMNTEAFF.

The DNA for the CDR3 is TGTGCCAGCAGTACAGGGGGCCTGGTGAGGGGACTGTTTTTT. Amino acids: CASSTGGLVRGLFF. This chain uses TRBV2 with TRBJ1-4; TRBD1 matches 9 bases. The V and J ends lost 5 bases and 13 bases, in that order; junction bases with no gene match: 11. The germline V gene encodes CDR1 SNHLY and CDR2 FYNNEI. This CDR3 is 14 amino acids long.

The CDR3 DNA reads as TGCGCCAGCAGCCCCAGCGGGGGGGGTCCAGAGACCCAGTACTTC. It is translated as CASSPSGGGPETQYF. The V and J genes are TRBV5-1 and TRBJ2-5, with TRBD2 identical over 10 bases. Germline CDR1 SGHRS, CDR2 YFSETQ. This CDR3 has 15 residues. The V and J ends lost 4 bases and 4 bases, in that order; junction bases with no gene match: 7.

The gene calls are TRBV5-1 and TRBJ2-7; tentatively, D is TRBD2 (6 bases). Germline CDR1 reads SGHRS; CDR2 reads YFSETQ. V was pared by 4 bases and J by 4 bases, with 15 bases between. There are 14 residues in the CDR3. CDR3 DNA sequence: TGCGCCAGCAGCGCCGGAGGGCGAGATTACGAGCAGTACTTC. This sequence encodes CASSAGGRDYEQYF.

About this clone itself: Sequence at one end of the junction differs from germline and may be a read error. The chain joins TRBV6-5 to TRBJ1-1, with TRBD1 matching over 7 bases. Germline lookup yields CDR1 MNHEY and CDR2 SVGAGI. The CDR3 totals 13 residues. CDR3 protein: CTSSRDSDTEAFF. The CDR3 DNA reads TGTACCAGCAGCCGGGACAGCGACACTGAAGCTTTCTTT.

The rearrangement joins TRBV2 to TRBJ1-4; 8 nucleotides align to TRBD1. CDR1 and CDR2 (germline): SNHLY, FYNNEI. This CDR3 has 14 amino acids. The ends lost 7 bases at V and 4 bases at J; junction bases unmatched: 5. CDR3 bases: TGTGCCAGCACCGGGGACAGGCTTAATGAAAAACTGTTTTTT. Protein product: CASTGDRLNEKLFF. Full variable domain (remainder filled in from reference TRBV2 and TRBJ1-4): EPEVTQTPSHQVTQMGQEVILRCVPISNHLYFYWYRQILGQKVEFLVSFYNNEISEKSEIFDDQFSVERPDGSNFTLKIRSTKLEDSAMYFCASTGDRLNEKLFFGSGTQLSVL.

The J gene is TRBJ1-4, the V gene TRBV5-1, with 7 positions matching TRBD1. Looked up from germline, CDR1 is SGHRS and CDR2 is YFSETQ. CDR3 size: 14 residues. V lost 1 base, J lost 7 bases, and 4 bases stayed unmatched. CDR3 sequence: CASSLRQGIEKLFF. The CDR3 bases are TGCGCCAGCAGCTTGAGACAGGGTATTGAAAAACTGTTTTTT.

This chain connects TRBV6-5 to TRBJ2-3; D is perhaps TRBD1 (6 bases). The CDR3 has 15 amino acids. CDR1 and CDR2 (germline): MNHEY, SVGAGI. V was trimmed by 3 bases and J by 1 base, leaving 11 bases between them. The CDR3 nucleotides are TGTGCCAGCAGTTATGGGCCAGGGGGCACAGATACGCAGTATTTT. Its translation is CASSYGPGGTDTQYF.

This clone has a handful of counts. This sequence joins TRBV6-5 and TRBJ1-1; perhaps TRBD1 as D (5 bases). Germline V gene lookup returns CDR1 MNHEY and CDR2 SVGAGI. With 2 bases removed from V and 0 bases from J, the gap between germline ends came to 7 bases. The CDR3 has 14 residues. CDR3 in DNA: TGTGCCAGCAGTTACGCAGGGCTGAACACTGAAGCTTTCTTT. Translating it yields CASSYAGLNTEAFF.

This clone was recorded once. The chain carries TRBV5-4 and TRBJ2-1; 12 bases are shared with TRBD2. After removal of 3 bases from V and 13 bases from J, the junction contained 5 bases not matched to a gene. This CDR3 has 13 residues. Per germline, CDR1 SGHNT and CDR2 YYREEE (reference sequence). CDR3 bases: TGTGCCAGCAGCTCAGGACTAGCGGGAATTCAGTTCTTC. Translated, it gives CASSSGLAGIQFF.